This record covers a single TCR beta chain. Living in 24 US areas, the participants were between roughly 18 and 90 years of age. This sample is drawn from a study of blood T cell repertoires in COVID-19. Study overall: The cDNA or gDNA used as material had been derived from T cells, B-cell-depleted T cells, or PBMCs.

CDR3 length: 14 residues. V was pared by 5 bases and J by 9 bases, with 17 bases between. The germline gives CDR1 LGHNT, CDR2 FRNRAP. Some clones are missing from TCRdb's copy, which holds only in-frame ones; the method was immunoSEQ multiplex PCR. The data contain 430,000 or so clones, over 75% of them seen just once; the ten biggest clones take up about 1.5%. The source of this sequence is a woman under 30 who had been exposed to COVID-19. This chain links TRBV12-5 with TRBJ2-1; tentative D call: TRBD1 (6 bases). The sample taken for sequencing was PBMCs or T cells enriched from blood (not recorded which). The DNA for the CDR3 is TGTGCTAGTGGTCTACAGGGTGTTTCTTTTGAGCAGTTCTTC. The encoded protein is CASGLQGVSFEQFF.